A selection of T cell receptor beta chains follows, all from one sample in a study of shared clonotypes between healthy human individuals. TCRdb keeps only in-frame clones here, not all; method: immunoSEQ multiplex PCR. The table includes more than 2,000,000 clones, approximately 93% detected once. The source material was naive CD4+ T cells from PBMCs. These receptors originate from a young man in good health. Some clones in this sample may be carry-over from other donors' samples. Both conserved end residues are part of each CDR3. D genes are given only for firm matches. Not all rows give a size; the values are once, few, many and, for expanded clones, a class.

cdr3_aa | cdr3_nt | v_call | d_call | clone_size | j_call
CASSAAGTGGLLLGYEQYF | TGTGCCAGCAGCGCAGCCGGGACAGGGGGCCTCTTGTTGGGCTACGAGCAGTACTTC | TRBV7-6 | TRBD1 | . | TRBJ2-7
CATSSSYNEQFF | TGTGCCACCAGTAGCTCCTACAATGAGCAGTTCTTC | TRBV6-6 | . | . | TRBJ2-1
CASSKAGASYEQYF | TGTGCCAGCAGTAAAGCGGGAGCCTCCTACGAGCAGTACTTC | TRBV5-6 | TRBD2 | . | TRBJ2-7
CAISEPRREGQETQYF | TGTGCCATCAGTGAGCCGAGGAGAGAGGGGCAAGAGACCCAGTACTTC | TRBV10-3 | . | . | TRBJ2-5
CASSPSGGMNTGELFF | TGTGCCAGCTCACCGTCGGGCGGGATGAACACCGGGGAGCTGTTTTTT | TRBV18 | . | . | TRBJ2-2
CASSVDTEAFF | TGTGCCAGCAGTGTGGACACTGAAGCTTTCTTT | TRBV6-1 | . | few | TRBJ1-1
CASSGQTLHTEAFF | TGCGCCAGCAGCGGCCAGACTTTGCACACTGAAGCTTTCTTT | TRBV5-1 | . | . | TRBJ1-1
CSVAHRNTGELFF | TGCAGCGTTGCACATCGGAACACCGGGGAGCTGTTTTTT | TRBV29-1 | . | . | TRBJ2-2
CASSFGQGGYGYTF | TGTGCCAGCAGCTTCGGTCAGGGTGGCTATGGCTACACCTTC | TRBV5-4 | . | . | TRBJ1-2
CASSLLAKNIQYF | TGTGCCAGCAGTTTACTAGCCAAAAACATTCAGTACTTC | TRBV28 | . | once | TRBJ2-4
CASSPPGLTNEKLFF | TGTGCCAGCTCACCTCCGGGACTGACGAATGAAAAACTGTTTTTT | TRBV18 | . | . | TRBJ1-4
CASSTAGGLAGADEQFF | TGTGCCAGCAGTACCGCCGGAGGTCTAGCGGGCGCCGATGAGCAGTTCTTC | TRBV28 | TRBD2 | . | TRBJ2-1
CASTTIAGGPGELFF | TGTGCCAGCACCACGATAGCGGGAGGGCCCGGGGAGCTGTTTTTT | TRBV5-6 | TRBD2 | . | TRBJ2-2
CASSPSGTVRTEAFF | TGTGCCAGCAGCCCGTCCGGGACAGTTCGTACTGAAGCTTTCTTT | TRBV5-4 | TRBD1 | few | TRBJ1-1
CASSFADQPQHF | TGTGCCAGTAGTTTCGCGGATCAGCCCCAGCATTTT | TRBV19 | . | . | TRBJ1-5
CASRPAGGRYEQYF | TGTGCCAGCAGGCCAGCGGGGGGGCGATATGAGCAGTACTTC | TRBV6-5 | TRBD2 | . | TRBJ2-7
CASSEWGDTDTQYF | TGTGCCAGCAGTGAGTGGGGGGACACAGATACGCAGTATTTT | TRBV25-1 | . | . | TRBJ2-3
CASGRNPTGWDEQFF | TGTGCCAGCGGGCGCAACCCGACAGGGTGGGATGAGCAGTTCTTC | TRBV27 | TRBD1 | . | TRBJ2-1
CASRRTGVQVNLYGYTF | TGTGCCAGCAGGCGGACAGGGGTACAGGTGAATCTCTATGGCTACACCTTC | TRBV28 | TRBD1 | . | TRBJ1-2
CASSAPIRLAGKTGELFF | TGTGCCAGCAGTGCACCCATCCGGCTAGCGGGAAAGACCGGGGAGCTGTTTTTT | TRBV6-1 | TRBD2 | . | TRBJ2-2
CATSREYGNTEAFF | TGTGCCACCAGCAGAGAATATGGGAACACTGAAGCTTTCTTT | TRBV15 | . | once | TRBJ1-1
CASSLEAGIKNTEAFF | TGCGCCAGCAGTCTAGAGGCCGGCATAAAGAACACTGAAGCTTTCTTT | TRBV4-3 | . | . | TRBJ1-1
CASSRDRGYYGYTF | TGTGCCAGCAGCCGGGACAGGGGATACTATGGCTACACCTTC | TRBV6-5 | TRBD1 | few | TRBJ1-2
CASSLGGSNAETQYF | TGTGCCAGCAGCTTAGGCGGTTCCAACGCGGAGACCCAGTACTTC | TRBV5-4 | . | . | TRBJ2-5
CASRKTGWDGYTF | TGTGCCAGCAGGAAAACAGGGTGGGATGGCTACACCTTC | TRBV5-4 | . | . | TRBJ1-2
CASSRTGGARLGYTF | TGCGCCAGCAGCCGAACAGGGGGCGCACGTTTAGGCTACACCTTC | TRBV10-2 | TRBD1 | . | TRBJ1-2
CASSEGLSGELFF | TGTGCCAGCAGCGAGGGCCTGTCAGGGGAGCTGTTTTTT | TRBV9 | . | . | TRBJ2-2
CASSIDTGVYGYTF | TGTGCCAGTAGTATAGATACAGGCGTCTATGGCTACACCTTC | TRBV19 | . | . | TRBJ1-2
CAWSQGQRLSYF | TGTGCCTGGAGTCAAGGACAGAGGCTGTCGTACTTC | TRBV30 | . | . | TRBJ2-7
CASSVTSGSPGVTQYF | TGTGCCAGCAGCGTCACTAGCGGGAGTCCGGGTGTGACCCAGTACTTC | TRBV9 | TRBD2 | . | TRBJ2-5
CATHHTANQPQHF | TGTGCCACCCATCATACTGCCAATCAGCCCCAGCATTTT | TRBV2 | . | . | TRBJ1-5
CASSEAFGDEAFF | TGTGCCAGCAGTGAAGCCTTCGGGGATGAAGCTTTCTTT | TRBV6-1 | . | . | TRBJ1-1
CASRLEGGSSYNEQFF | TGTGCCAGTAGATTAGAGGGTGGGAGCTCCTACAATGAGCAGTTCTTC | TRBV19 | . | once | TRBJ2-1
CASDRVGWGGYTF | TGTGCCAGTGACAGGGTTGGTTGGGGAGGCTACACCTTC | TRBV2 | TRBD1 | . | TRBJ1-2
CASSLTGETYGYTF | TGTGCCAGCAGCTTGACAGGAGAGACCTATGGCTACACCTTC | TRBV5-8 | . | . | TRBJ1-2
CASSDSGAGNYGYTF | TGTGCCAGCAGTGATTCGGGCGCGGGTAACTATGGCTACACCTTC | TRBV6-4 | . | . | TRBJ1-2
CAWSVGTGGYNEQFF | TGTGCCTGGAGTGTAGGGACAGGGGGTTACAATGAGCAGTTCTTC | TRBV30 | TRBD1 | once | TRBJ2-1
CASSLYPGRGYEQYF | TGTGCCAGCAGTTTATACCCAGGAAGGGGCTACGAGCAGTACTTC | TRBV28 | . | . | TRBJ2-7